This T cell receptor (beta chain) was captured in a study of blood T cell repertoires in COVID-19. The repertoire was sequenced with immunoSEQ multiplex PCR; TCRdb's copy has only in-frame clones and lacks some. The sample consists of tens of thousands of clones, about four fifths of them appearing once. Looked up from germline, CDR1 is SGHTA and CDR2 is FQGNSA. The CDR3 consists of 19 residues. After removal of 1 base from V and 5 bases from J, the junction contained 12 bases not matched to a gene. The material sequenced was peripheral blood. This rearrangement joins TRBV7-2 to TRBJ1-6; 9 nucleotides align to TRBD1. This TCR derives from a human donor in a cohort sampled during active COVID-19. DNA of the CDR3: TGTGCCAGCAGCTTAGGAAGGAGTTGGGGACAGGGCAATAATTCACCCCTCCACTTT. Protein: CASSLGRSWGQGNNSPLHF.